Below, one TCR beta chain is given with its context. This clone turned up a few times. Its cognate antigen has yet to be identified. Base-call qualities are not available, and no considerably larger clone is one nucleotide away. The donors were healthy, HIV-negative adults with no recently reported acute infections or vaccinations. Every donor was a Caucasian adult residing in Nashville, Tennessee, USA. CD4+ T cells were enriched by magnetic negative selection; naive cells were then positively selected on CD45RA, and the negative fraction formed the memory subset. After blood collection by leukapheresis, PBMCs were isolated using Ficoll-Histopaque density gradient centrifugation and then cryopreserved in the vapor phase of liquid nitrogen. Analytical flow cytometry was used to check the purity and quantity of each magnetically sorted T cell population. Each sorted fraction had its genomic DNA isolated and then quantified by UV absorbance on a Nanodrop 2000c.

The data are from a study of shared clonotypes between healthy human individuals (dated by TCRdb to the early 2020s). Regarding the research as a whole: A couple of women and a few men aged 18 to 49 years were included in the cohort. For each donor, CD4 naive and CD4 memory were each given three plates, CD8 naive was given two plates, and CD8 memory was given one plate. To estimate repertoire size and how much clonotype sharing occurs between individuals, the study deeply sequenced the blood TCR repertoires of roughly 5 healthy adults. Different laboratories and diverse techniques were used to prepare libraries and sequence TCR repertoires, to increase sequencing depth and limit assay-specific biases. Between about 0.8 and 9 billion PBMCs per donor were obtained by leukapheresis. Study-wide conclusions, independent of this receptor: Because the study included only a small number of donors, the genetic and exposure-history diversity represented was limited. Sampling was restricted to blood, and TCR repertoires in tissue are likely to differ from TCR repertoires in blood. Naive subsets generally had larger estimated clonotype richness than memory subsets. Pairwise subsampling indicated that sequencing depth was expected to affect the degree of clonotype sharing among donors. Compared with non-shared clonotypes, the clonotypes found in all four sorted-subset donors had higher generation probabilities. Incomplete sequencing was indicated by rarefaction of sorted-subset datasets, despite the large sequencing depth. About 4.5% of naive CD4, around 4% of naive CD8, roughly 2.4% of memory CD4, and 0.35% to 0.5% of memory CD8 clonotypes were shared across a few donors.

TCR CDR3 regions were amplified from genomic DNA by multiplex PCR using the deep immunoSEQ assay. Genomic DNA extracted from each cell subset was distributed evenly over all wells of several immunoSEQ 96-well plates, and each plate served as one replicate. For sorted subsets, each replicate PCR was loaded with 200 to 250 ng genomic DNA, equivalent to roughly 30,000 T cell genomes. Purified libraries were measured with a Qubit 3.0 fluorometer, size-checked on a Bioanalyzer 2100, and measured again with the KAPA Library Quantification kit. Every immunoSEQ 96-well plate was sequenced on a dedicated single-read 150-cycle Illumina NextSeq 550 flow cell. The authors' analysis ran thus. Because the immunoSEQ output included only junctional sequences and no quality scores, the filtering could not be the same as the filtering used for full-length reads. To assign V/J genes and CDR3, sequences were annotated against IMGT germline references using PyIR, a Python wrapper for IgBLAST v1.9. Any read was removed if the V/J assignment was weak (E-value above 1e-6), the CDR3 was missing, or the read contained stop codons, out-of-frame junctions, or ambiguous translated residues. V3J clonotypes were defined as sequences sharing the same inferred V gene, J gene, and CDR3 amino acid sequence. To compute the percentage overlap between repertoires, the number of shared unique clonotypes was divided by the size of the smaller repertoire. Three approaches were used to assess repertoire richness: RTK rarefaction, the Chao1 estimator, and Recon v2.1 estimates of unobserved clonotypes. Generation probabilities for all TCRbeta clonotypes obtained by the gDNA method from a few donors were computed using OLGA. TCRdb obtained this table from immuneACCESS and retained in-frame rearrangements with V and J assigned. These tables miss some clones; where compared with another copy, unresolved V genes account for less than half of the shortfall, and the remainder is unexplained. V, J and clone size are those of that table, while D and trimming were read from the DNA. Recorded for this sample are some 1 million clones; 60% to 80% of them occurred a single time. About 1.5% of the sample goes to the ten largest clones.

Via the germline V gene, CDR1 is ENHRY and CDR2 SYGVKD. V is shortened by 2 bases, J by 2 bases, and the region joining them spans 5 bases. Taken from cysteine to phenylalanine, the CDR3 has 13 residues. Only the CDR3 portion is preserved as DNA: 39 bases, with reading frame beginning at the first base. Sequencing was carried out using memory CD4+ T cells sorted from blood. The sample's cell subset or site label is to be understood as: CD45RA-negative fraction. The TCR comes from a man aged 18 to 35 in good health. Here the chain combines TRBV10-3 and TRBJ2-3, with no reliable assignment of the D segment. The CDR3 protein is CAISEGHTDTQYF. The bases read TGTGCCATCAGTGAGGGCCACACAGATACGCAGTATTTT.